A selection of T cell receptor beta chains follows, all from one sample in a study of blood T cell repertoires in COVID-19. Using immunoSEQ multiplex PCR, the repertoire was profiled, and TCRdb retains in-frame clones only, with some absent. Altogether 250,000 to 300,000 clones are present, approximately 87% being singletons, with the ten largest covering 4.6%. The sequencing input was peripheral blood. These receptors all come from a man aged 60 to 75 who had recovered from COVID-19. CDR3s include the opening cysteine and the closing phenylalanine or tryptophan. A D gene is named only where the DNA matches it firmly. A row's size may be missing; if present it is once, few, many or a size class.

J | size | D | V | DNA | CDR3
TRBJ2-5 | . | . | TRBV5-1 | TGCGCCAGCAGCCTAAGTGTGGAGGGTGGGGAGACCCAGTACTTC | CASSLSVEGGETQYF
TRBJ1-2 | . | . | TRBV5-6 | TGTGCCAGCAGCTCGACTTTGGAGTATGGCTACACCTTC | CASSSTLEYGYTF
TRBJ1-1 | . | . | TRBV25-1 | TGTGCCAGCAGCGGACAGATGAACACTGAAGCTTTCTTT | CASSGQMNTEAFF
TRBJ1-2 | . | . | TRBV21-1 | TGTGCCAGCAGCATTGTAAGGGGCCCCCCATCCTATGGCTACACCTTC | CASSIVRGPPSYGYTF
TRBJ1-6 | . | . | TRBV2 | TGTGCCAGCAGGCCGCGACAGCCTCAAAGGAATAATTCACCCCTCCACTTT | CASRPRQPQRNNSPLHF
TRBJ2-5 | . | TRBD1 | TRBV3-1/TRBV3-2 | TGTGCCAGCAGCCAAGACGGGACAGGGGGCGGTGAGACCCAGTACTTC | CASSQDGTGGGETQYF
TRBJ2-5 | . | . | TRBV29-1 | TGCAGCGTGAGGACAGACCAAGAGACCCAGTACTTC | CSVRTDQETQYF
TRBJ1-4 | . | TRBD1 | TRBV15 | TGTGCCACCAGCAACCCCCGGGGAGGGGACAGGGGTAATGAAAAACTGTTTTTT | CATSNPRGGDRGNEKLFF
TRBJ2-3 | few | TRBD2 | TRBV30 | TGTGCCTGGAGTGTCGGGAGGACGAGCACAGATACGCAGTATTTT | CAWSVGRTSTDTQYF
TRBJ1-1 | . | . | TRBV15 | TGTGCCACCAGCAGAGACATAACAGCGGTCACTGAAGCTTTCTTT | CATSRDITAVTEAFF
TRBJ2-7 | . | TRBD1 | TRBV28 | TGTGCCAGCAGGACGACGGGACAGGGTCTCTACGAGCAGTACTTC | CASRTTGQGLYEQYF
TRBJ2-5 | . | TRBD1 | TRBV18 | TGTGCCAGCTCACCAAAAACAGGGGCAGAGACCCAGTACTTC | CASSPKTGAETQYF
TRBJ2-1 | . | TRBD2 | TRBV5-6 | TGTGCCAGCAGCACAGGACTAGCGGGAGGGTGGGGCAATGAGCAGTTCTTC | CASSTGLAGGWGNEQFF
TRBJ2-3 | . | . | TRBV5-4 | TGTGCCAGCAGCTTGGCAGGGGAAAATACGCAGTATTTT | CASSLAGENTQYF
TRBJ2-1 | . | TRBD2 | TRBV6-5 | TGTGCCAGCACCCCTAGCGGGGCTTTCAATGAGCAGTTCTTC | CASTPSGAFNEQFF
TRBJ2-7 | . | . | TRBV5-5 | TGTGCCAGCAGCTCGGGTCAGGGGGGTCTTACCTACGAGCAGTACTTC | CASSSGQGGLTYEQYF
TRBJ1-2 | . | TRBD1 | TRBV7-9 | TGTGCCAGCAGCCCAAGGGACAGGAACGGGAATGGCTACACCTTC | CASSPRDRNGNGYTF
TRBJ2-5 | . | TRBD2 | TRBV28 | TGTGCCAGCAGTGGTCTAGCGGGGGGGATCTTGACCCAGTACTTC | CASSGLAGGILTQYF
TRBJ1-1 | . | . | TRBV10-2 | TGCGCCAGCAGCCCGGGGGGAAACACTGAAGCTTTCTTT | CASSPGGNTEAFF
TRBJ2-3 | . | . | TRBV11-2 | TGTGCCAGCAGTATCGGGGGAGTGATTGGAGATACGCAGTATTTT | CASSIGGVIGDTQYF
TRBJ2-7 | . | . | TRBV6-2/TRBV6-3 | TGTGCCAGCAGCAACTCTTTCTTCTCCTACGAGCAGTACTTC | CASSNSFFSYEQYF
TRBJ2-3 | . | TRBD2 | TRBV7-8 | TGTGCCAGCAGCGGCCCGACTAGCGGGGGGTCCTTTACCACAGATACGCAGTATTTT | CASSGPTSGGSFTTDTQYF
TRBJ1-1 | once | . | TRBV2 | TGTGCCAGCCTTCCGACCGCAGGGAACACTGAAGCTTTCTTT | CASLPTAGNTEAFF
TRBJ2-2 | . | . | TRBV10-3 | TGTGCCATCAGTGCCTCCGGCGGCGGGGAGCTGTTTTTT | CAISASGGGELFF
TRBJ2-7 | . | TRBD1 | TRBV3-1/TRBV3-2 | TGTGCCAGCAGCCTCAAATCTTGGGGGAGAGGACAGGGGACGTCCTACGAGCAGTACTTC | CASSLKSWGRGQGTSYEQYF
TRBJ1-3 | few | . | TRBV5-5 | TGTGCCAGCAGCAACTGGGGAAACACCATATATTTT | CASSNWGNTIYF
TRBJ2-7 | few | TRBD1 | TRBV28 | TGTGCCAGCAGGCTCGGACAGGGTAGATACGAGCAGTACTTC | CASRLGQGRYEQYF
TRBJ2-1 | . | . | TRBV5-1 | TGCGCCAGCAGCACTAGACTAGGAGGGCTGAGTGAGCAGTTCTTC | CASSTRLGGLSEQFF
TRBJ1-1 | . | TRBD1 | TRBV19 | TGTGCCAGTAGTATAGATCTGCGGACAGGGGTGAACACTGAAGCTTTCTTT | CASSIDLRTGVNTEAFF
TRBJ2-7 | . | . | TRBV18 | TGTGCCAGCTCACTGGGACAACCCTACGAGCAGTACTTC | CASSLGQPYEQYF
TRBJ1-2 | . | TRBD1 | TRBV2 | TGTGCCAGCTACGGACAGGGAAGGACCAACTATGGCTACACCTTC | CASYGQGRTNYGYTF
TRBJ2-7 | few | TRBD2 | TRBV5-1 | TGCGCCAGCAGCGCGGGAGTAGCTCCCTACGAGCAGTACTTC | CASSAGVAPYEQYF
TRBJ1-1 | . | . | TRBV28 | TGTGCCAGCAGCCCCCTGAGGGGGTCAACTGAAGCTTTCTTT | CASSPLRGSTEAFF
TRBJ1-2 | . | TRBD1 | TRBV20-1 | TGCAGTGCTAGACGGACAGGCCGCCCCGTCTTC | CSARRTGRPVF
TRBJ1-4 | . | . | TRBV28 | TGTGCCAGTTCGGGAGGCCCTAGGCTGGAACTGTTTTTT | CASSGGPRLELFF
TRBJ2-1 | . | . | TRBV6-1 | TGTGCCAGCAGTGTCCTAGGGGGTCGCGGGAGTCGGCAAAATGAGCAGTTCTTC | CASSVLGGRGSRQNEQFF
TRBJ2-7 | . | . | TRBV6-5 | TGTGCCAGCAGTCGAGACCCTACTAGGGAGCAGTACTTC | CASSRDPTREQYF